The 24 T cell receptor beta chains reported below all come from one sample, sequenced in a study of blood T cell repertoires in COVID-19. Sequenced by immunoSEQ multiplex PCR; TCRdb stores in-frame clones only, minus some. The sample lists about 200,000 clones; around 83% were seen once. Sample: peripheral blood. The receptor set was obtained from a woman aged 45-65 years with acute or convalescent COVID-19.

J is TRBJ2-6 and V is TRBV2; 7 positions agree with TRBD1. The CDR3 spans 16 residues. Per the germline V gene, CDR1 is SNHLY and CDR2 is FYNNEI. After removal of 6 bases from V and 4 bases from J, the junction contained 9 bases not matched to a gene. In DNA form, the CDR3 reads TGTGCCAGCAGCCAGACAGGGTTAGCAGGGGCCAACGTCCTGACTTTC. Amino acids: CASSQTGLAGANVLTF.

The chain uses TRBV19 and TRBJ1-3, with D possibly TRBD1 on 5 matching bases. Between the trimmed V and J ends, which lost 6 bases and 0 bases, there was a span of 6 bases. Germline CDR1 LNHDA, CDR2 SQIVND (reference sequence). The CDR3 length is 13 residues. The CDR3 DNA sequence: TGTGCCAGTAGAACAGGCTCTGGAAACACCATATATTTT. Its translation: CASRTGSGNTIYF.

The chain combines TRBV15 with TRBJ1-2; D possibly corresponds to TRBD1 (6 bases). V was trimmed by 3 bases and J by 0 bases, leaving 11 bases between them. The CDR3 spans 15 residues. The V gene's germline CDR1 is LNHNV and CDR2 YYDKDF (reference sequence). CDR3 in DNA: TGTGCCACCAGCAGGGACAGACTGCCTAACTATGGCTACACCTTC. This translates into CATSRDRLPNYGYTF.

The chain combines TRBV4-1 with TRBJ2-4; D may be TRBD2 (6 bases). This CDR3 is 17 amino acids long. Per the germline V gene, CDR1 is MGHRA and CDR2 is YSYEKL. Trimming removed 2 bases from V and 3 bases from J, with 17 bases in between. The CDR3 is CASSQPSAGRDKNIQYF. The CDR3 nucleotides read TGCGCCAGCAGCCAACCTAGCGCAGGGAGAGACAAAAACATTCAGTACTTC.

The rearrangement links TRBV7-2 to TRBJ2-7; perhaps TRBD1 as D (5 bases). In germline, CDR1 is SGHTA, CDR2 FQGNSA. Trimming pared 0 bases from V and 5 bases from J, leaving 8 bases between. The CDR3 is made up of 13 amino acids. The CDR3 coding sequence is TGTGCCAGCAGCTTAGCGCGCAGGGACGAGCAGTACTTC. It yields the protein CASSLARRDEQYF.

V usage is TRBV18 and J usage is TRBJ2-7, with a weak D call TRBD2 (6 bases). This CDR3 region has 16 residues. The germline V gene has CDR1 KGHSH and CDR2 LQKENI. V was trimmed by 4 bases and J by 2 bases, leaving 18 bases between them. The CDR3, as DNA: TGTGCCAGCTCACGGGAACAGCTAGCGTCAACCTACGAGCAGTACTTC. Protein: CASSREQLASTYEQYF.

The V gene is TRBV10-3, the J gene TRBJ2-7; TRBD1 aligns across 7 bases. The CDR3 is 15 residues long. Germline assignment: CDR1 ENHRY and CDR2 SYGVKD. V lost 0 bases and J lost 6; bases outside the gene matches: 8. The CDR3 protein is CAISESSGGRSEQYF. Written as DNA, the CDR3 is TGTGCCATCAGTGAGTCGTCAGGGGGTCGCTCCGAGCAGTACTTC.

This clone was observed a single time. V usage is TRBV6-5 and J usage is TRBJ2-2; the match to TRBD2 covers 7 bases. The CDR3 covers 15 residues. Germline CDR1 reads MNHEY; CDR2 reads SVGAGI. Unmatched junction bases numbered 10, after V lost 6 bases and J lost 6 bases. CDR3 sequence reads: CASSLSWEGSGELFF. CDR3 bases: TGTGCCAGCAGCCTATCTTGGGAGGGGTCCGGGGAGCTGTTTTTT.

The chain uses TRBV27 and TRBJ2-2; D gene ambiguous. The CDR3 runs to 15 residues. Germline CDR1 MNHEY, CDR2 SMNVEV (reference sequence). Trimming shortened V by 8 bases and J by 0 bases, and 13 bases separated the two germline ends. The CDR3 protein is CASRVGFPNTGELFF. The CDR3 nucleotides are TGTGCCAGCCGTGTTGGCTTCCCGAACACCGGGGAGCTGTTTTTT.

The rearrangement links TRBV2 to TRBJ2-2; D gene ambiguous. The CDR3 has 15 residues. Trimming removed 6 bases from V and 0 bases from J, with 11 bases in between. CDR1 is SNHLY and CDR2 is FYNNEI in the germline V gene. CDR3 in amino acids: CASSPIIANTGELFF. The DNA of the CDR3 is TGTGCCAGCAGCCCTATCATAGCGAACACCGGGGAGCTGTTTTTT.

The chain carries TRBV29-1 and TRBJ2-1; TRBD2 matches 15 bases. This CDR3 region has 13 residues. Germline V gene lookup returns CDR1 SQVTM and CDR2 ANQGSEA. With V trimmed by 4 bases and J by 13 bases, 5 bases remained unmatched. Here the CDR3 DNA reads TGCAGCGTTGGGGGACTAGCGGGAGGCCCTCAGTTCTTC. Translation gives CSVGGLAGGPQFF.

This clone has a single count. The CDR3 DNA reads as TGTGCCAGTAGTATATTGGCAACGTCCTACGAGCAGTACTTC. As protein: CASSILATSYEQYF. The chain recombines TRBV19 with TRBJ2-7, with D uncertain. Germline V lookup: CDR1 LNHDA, CDR2 SQIVND (reference sequence). The CDR3 is 14 amino acids. Trimming stripped 2 bases from V and 1 base from J, with 9 bases between. Looking up the rest from reference TRBV19 and TRBJ2-7 gives the full variable domain: DGGITQSPKYLFRKEGQNVTLSCEQNLNHDAMYWYRQDPGQGLRLIYYSQIVNDFQKGDIAEGYSVSREKKESFPLTVTSAQKNPTAFYLCASSILATSYEQYFGPGTRLTVT.

The chain carries TRBV15 and TRBJ2-5, with a possible D match to TRBD1 (6 bases). CDR3 length: 17 amino acids. Between the trimmed V and J ends, which lost 0 bases and 4 bases, there was a span of 18 bases. Germline CDR1 LNHNV, CDR2 YYDKDF (reference sequence). The CDR3 DNA is TGTGCCACCAGCAGAGATCTTCAGGGGACGGGTGGAGAGACCCAGTACTTC. Encoded protein: CATSRDLQGTGGETQYF. Full variable domain (missing parts from reference TRBV15 and TRBJ2-5): DAMVIQNPRYQVTQFGKPVTLSCSQTLNHNVMYWYQQKSSQAPKLLFHYYDKDFNNEADTPDNFQSRRPNTSFCFLDIRSPGLGDTAMYLCATSRDLQGTGGETQYFGPGTRLLVL.

This chain joins TRBV30 and TRBJ2-1; 9 bases align to TRBD2. The germline CDR1 and CDR2 sequences are GTSNPN and SVGIG (reference sequence). J lost 6 bases, V lost 7 bases, and 13 bases had no gene match. This CDR3 has 15 amino acids. The CDR3 protein is CALFHGTSRSNEQFF. The CDR3 region has the DNA TGTGCCTTATTTCATGGGACTAGCCGATCCAATGAGCAGTTCTTC.

The chain is built from TRBV7-9 and TRBJ2-3; D may be TRBD2 (6 bases). V lost 5 bases, J lost 2 bases, and 14 bases lay in between. Germline loops: CDR1 SEHNR, CDR2 FQNEAQ (reference sequence). The CDR3 has 15 amino acids. The CDR3 sequence is CASSPGAGSTDTQYF. In nucleotides, the CDR3 is TGTGCCAGCAGCCCAGGAGCGGGCTCCACAGATACGCAGTATTTT. Full variable domain (missing parts from reference TRBV7-9 and TRBJ2-3): DTGVSQNPRHKITKRGQNVTFRCDPISEHNRLYWYRQTLGQGPEFLTYFQNEAQLEKSRLLSDRFSAERPKGSFSTLEIQRTEQGDSAMYLCASSPGAGSTDTQYFGPGTRLTVL.

The chain links TRBV9 to TRBJ1-4; 11 nucleotides align to TRBD1. V lost 1 base, J lost 6 bases, and 2 bases stayed unmatched. The CDR3 contains 15 residues. Per germline, CDR1 SGDLS and CDR2 YYNGEE. The CDR3 DNA follows: TGTGCCAGCAGCGTATGGGGACAGGGGGATGAAAAACTGTTTTTT. This gives the protein CASSVWGQGDEKLFF.

The chain combines TRBV27 with TRBJ2-2, with TRBD1 matching 12 bases. The CDR3 contains 15 residues. V trimming: 5 bases; J trimming: 8 bases; junction bases outside the gene matches: 6. Germline V gene lookup returns CDR1 MNHEY and CDR2 SMNVEV (reference sequence). This CDR3 is CASSTGTGGSGELFF. In DNA form, the CDR3 reads TGTGCCAGCAGTACAGGGACAGGGGGCTCTGGGGAGCTGTTTTTT.

The CDR3 DNA is TGTGCCAGCAGCGTTTTCCCACGACTAGCGGGAGCGTTAGAGACCCAGTACTTC. This gives the protein CASSVFPRLAGALETQYF. The chain combines TRBV9 with TRBJ2-5; 12 bases agree with TRBD2. The length of the CDR3 is 18 residues. CDR1 SGDLS and CDR2 YYNGEE come from the germline V gene. J lost 4 bases, V lost 2 bases, and 12 bases had no gene match.

This chain links TRBV5-1 with TRBJ1-1, with TRBD1 as a possible D gene (6 bases). Germline V lookup: CDR1 SGHRS, CDR2 YFSETQ. V was clipped by 3 bases and J by 6 bases, with 9 bases between them. The CDR3 extends over 12 amino acids. The DNA for the CDR3 is TGCGCCAGCAGCTCAGGGGCCCCTGAAGCTTTCTTT. It is translated as CASSSGAPEAFF.

The gene calls are TRBV5-1 and TRBJ2-1; D gene ambiguous. Trimming cost V 0 bases and J 6 bases, with 10 bases left between them. Germline V gene lookup returns CDR1 SGHRS and CDR2 YFSETQ. This CDR3 spans 14 amino acids. Here the CDR3 reads CASSLGAAANEQFF. In DNA form, the CDR3 reads TGCGCCAGCAGCTTGGGAGCCGCGGCCAATGAGCAGTTCTTC.

The chain links TRBV12-3 or TRBV12-4 to TRBJ1-2, with 9 bases identical to TRBD1. This CDR3 is built from 13 residues. The V segment lost 6 bases and the J segment 6 bases; nucleotides outside the gene matches: 5. CDR3 protein: CASSFRDRDGYTF. CDR3 in DNA: TGTGCCAGCAGCTTCCGGGACAGGGATGGCTACACCTTC.

The chain combines TRBV19 with TRBJ2-7; 15 bases agree with TRBD2. Trimming removed 5 bases from V and 7 bases from J; junction bases left unmatched: 9. The CDR3 is made up of 16 amino acids. Germline V lookup: CDR1 LNHDA, CDR2 SQIVND (reference sequence). The CDR3 reads CASSSRTSGRGWEQYF. The DNA of the CDR3 is TGTGCCAGTAGTTCGAGGACTAGCGGGAGGGGTTGGGAGCAGTACTTC.

The DNA of the CDR3 is TGTGCCACCAGTAGTCTGGGGTTAGCGGGAGGGCCGTACACCGGGGAGCTGTTTTTT. Protein sequence: CATSSLGLAGGPYTGELFF. This chain connects TRBV19 to TRBJ2-2; 11 bases are shared with TRBD2. The J segment lost 3 bases and the V segment lost 10 bases, leaving 19 bases of the junction unmatched. Germline-derived CDR1 and CDR2 are LNHDA and SQIVND (reference sequence). The CDR3 has 19 residues.

The table lists this clone with a few counts. The rearrangement uses TRBV2 and TRBJ2-2, with 7 bases lining up with TRBD1. V gave up 8 bases and J gave up 5 bases; unmatched junction bases: 8. The V gene's germline CDR1 is SNHLY and CDR2 FYNNEI. The CDR3 extends over 14 amino acids. The CDR3 DNA sequence: TGTGCCAGCCGGGCAGGGGGTAGAACCGGGGAGCTGTTTTTT. Its protein product is CASRAGGRTGELFF.